This is a list of T cell receptor beta chains from one sample in a study of blood T cells in healthy people across ages. TCRdb fed the 5' RACE reads into MiXCR, producing one record per CDR3 protein. The sample shows over a million distinct CDR3 sequences, 20% to 25% of them seen only once. These data were also reused for a study on T cells of mothers and their children.

Sequencing input: blood. The receptor source for this set is a girl aged 2-15 years in good health. Each CDR3 is given with its conserved first and last residue. Each record gives: D gene, clone size, V gene, J gene, CDR3 DNA, CDR3 protein. D genes are given only for firm matches. A row's size may be missing; if present it is once, few, many or a size class.

.,.,TRBV9,TRBJ1-1,TGTGCCAGCAGCGTGGACGGCGGCTACAACACTGAAGCTTTCTTT,CASSVDGGYNTEAFF
.,.,TRBV29-1,TRBJ2-5,TGCAGCGTAACTTATCCGAATCCGGGGCAGGGGGGGTTGCGGGAGACCCAGTACTTC,CSVTYPNPGQGGLRETQYF
.,.,TRBV27,TRBJ2-5,TGTGCCAGCAGTCCCCTCGAGGCCTACCAAGAGACCCAGTACTTC,CASSPLEAYQETQYF
.,.,TRBV7-2,TRBJ2-7,TGTGCCAGCAACTTCGGGACCGGGGCCTACGAGCAGTACTTC,CASNFGTGAYEQYF
.,few,TRBV9,TRBJ2-3,TGTGCCAGCAGCGTATCACTCGGCACAGATACGCAGTATTTT,CASSVSLGTDTQYF
TRBD1,few,TRBV6-4,TRBJ2-1,TGTGCCAGCAGTGTGACAGGGGGAAATGAGCAGTTCTTC,CASSVTGGNEQFF
.,many,TRBV7-2,TRBJ2-1,TGTGCCAGCAGCTGGGGGGTCGAGCAGTTCTTC,CASSWGVEQFF
TRBD1,.,TRBV29-1,TRBJ2-2,TGCAGCGCAGGGACAGACAAGCGGGAGCTGTTTTTT,CSAGTDKRELFF
.,few,TRBV20-1,TRBJ2-7,TGCAGTGCTAGAGATATTGGGACAAACTCCTACGAGCAGTACTTC,CSARDIGTNSYEQYF
TRBD2,.,TRBV7-6,TRBJ2-2,TGTGCCAGCAGCCGCGGTCCTAGCGGGCTCCAATACACCGGGGAGCTGTTTTTT,CASSRGPSGLQYTGELFF
TRBD1,few,TRBV12-3/TRBV12-4,TRBJ2-5,TGTGCCAGCAGTCAAAGACAGGGGTCAATGAAGACCCAGTACTTC,CASSQRQGSMKTQYF
TRBD1,few,TRBV6-4,TRBJ2-3,TGTGCCAGCAGTGGCTTATTTGAAAGGGGGCACCGGACGCAGTATTTT,CASSGLFERGHRTQYF
.,.,TRBV28,TRBJ2-7,TGTGCCAGCAGCCCTGTTCCGGCTAGGGCCTACGAGCAGTACTTC,CASSPVPARAYEQYF
.,few,TRBV9,TRBJ2-5,TGTGCCAGCAGCCTGGGAGGATCTTTAAACAATGAGCGGTTCTTC,CASSLGGSLNNERFF
.,.,TRBV9,TRBJ1-2,TGTGCCAGCAGCATCCGCCCCGGGACATCACCTTTAAGCTACACCTTC,CASSIRPGTSPLSYTF
.,.,TRBV13,TRBJ1-2,TGTGCCAGCAGCGACTGTAGGACGGACGACTATGGCTACACCTTC,CASSDCRTDDYGYTF
.,.,TRBV7-9,TRBJ2-5,TGTGCCAGCAGCCTGGAACCCCCGGCCCAGTACTTC,CASSLEPPAQYF
.,.,TRBV6-2/TRBV6-3,TRBJ1-1,TGTGCCAGCAGTTACCCTCGACCGGAAGCTTTCTTT,CASSYPRPEAFF
TRBD1,.,TRBV4-3,TRBJ1-6,TGCGCCAGCAGCCAAGGGACAGGGGGTTACTCACCCCTCCACTTT,CASSQGTGGYSPLHF
.,.,TRBV7-9,TRBJ2-7,TGTGCCAGCAGCTTAGACGGGAATTACTACGAGCAGTACTTC,CASSLDGNYYEQYF
TRBD2,.,TRBV7-8,TRBJ2-7,TGTGCCAGCAGCTTAGAAGCTAGCGGTACCTACGAGCAGTACTTC,CASSLEASGTYEQYF
.,.,TRBV6-2/TRBV6-3,TRBJ1-4,TGTGCCAGCAGTTACTGGGGGGAGAATGAAAAACTGTTTTTT,CASSYWGENEKLFF
.,many,TRBV5-1,TRBJ1-1,TGCGCCAGCAGTCACACGGGAAGCACTGAAGCTTTCTTT,CASSHTGSTEAFF
.,.,TRBV28,TRBJ2-1,TGTGCCAGCGGTCTGGGGGTTCGAGCCGGCGATGAGCAGTTCTTC,CASGLGVRAGDEQFF
.,.,TRBV28,TRBJ2-1,TGTGCCAGCACCAAGGACAGAAGTGGCAAGCAGTTCTTC,CASTKDRSGKQFF
TRBD1,.,TRBV29-1,TRBJ2-7,TGCAGCGTTTCCCCCATGGACAGGGGAAACGAGCAGTACTTC,CSVSPMDRGNEQYF
TRBD1,.,TRBV29-1,TRBJ1-4,TGCAGCGCGACAGGGCAGGCTAATGAAAAACTGTTTTTT,CSATGQANEKLFF
.,few,TRBV7-9,TRBJ2-7,TGTGCCAGCAGCTTAGTACTGGACTCCTACGAGCAGTACTTC,CASSLVLDSYEQYF
TRBD1,.,TRBV28,TRBJ1-2,TGTGCCAGCAGTTTAGGGGACAGACTCTATGGCTACACCTTC,CASSLGDRLYGYTF
.,.,TRBV29-1,TRBJ2-1,TGCAGCCTTGCAAGCTCCTACAATGAGCAGTTCTTC,CSLASSYNEQFF
.,.,TRBV5-1,TRBJ2-2,TGCGCCAGCAGCTTGGCCAAGGGGTTTGACACCGGGGAGCTGTTTTTT,CASSLAKGFDTGELFF
.,few,TRBV6-2/TRBV6-3,TRBJ2-1,TGTGCCAGCAGTACTTACTTTAGTGAGCAGTTCTTC,CASSTYFSEQFF
.,.,TRBV12-3/TRBV12-4,TRBJ2-5,TGTGCCAGCAGTTTGGGAGCTCACGAGACCCAGTACTTC,CASSLGAHETQYF
.,.,TRBV14,TRBJ1-2,TGTGCCAGCAGCCCCAACAGTCCCTATGGCTACACCTTC,CASSPNSPYGYTF
.,few,TRBV15,TRBJ2-3,TGTGCCACCAGCGAGCAACGAGGCGGGGGCACAGATACGCAGTATTTT,CATSEQRGGGTDTQYF
.,.,TRBV11-2,TRBJ2-1,TGTGCCAGCAGGGACAGCTACACCACCTACAATGAGCAGTTCTTC,CASRDSYTTYNEQFF
.,few,TRBV20-1,TRBJ2-5,TGCAGTGCTAGGGCAGGGGGGAGGAAAGAGACCCAGTACTTC,CSARAGGRKETQYF
.,few,TRBV29-1,TRBJ1-5,TGCAGCGTTGGTACGGGGTGGAATCAGCCCCAGCATTTT,CSVGTGWNQPQHF
.,.,TRBV5-1,TRBJ1-2,TGCGCCAGCAGCGGCGGGGACGGCAAACGGGGCTACACCTTC,CASSGGDGKRGYTF
.,many,TRBV11-2,TRBJ2-1,TGTGCCAGCAGCTTAAGGGAGGCAGGGTCCTACAATGAGCAGTTCTTC,CASSLREAGSYNEQFF
.,few,TRBV5-6,TRBJ1-1,TGTGCCAGCAGCTTTTTTCCGGGACTGACGAACACTGAAGCTTTCTTT,CASSFFPGLTNTEAFF
TRBD1,many,TRBV4-1,TRBJ2-5,TGTGCCAGCAGCCAGGACAGGGCCCAAGAGACCCAGTACTTC,CASSQDRAQETQYF
.,.,TRBV12-3/TRBV12-4,TRBJ2-2,TGTGCCAGCAGTCCCTCCCGACAGATCACCGGGGAGCTGTTTTTT,CASSPSRQITGELFF
.,.,TRBV28,TRBJ1-2,TGTGCCAGCAGCCTAGGGGAAGACAGAATCTATGGCTACACCTTC,CASSLGEDRIYGYTF
.,few,TRBV28,TRBJ2-1,TGTGCCAGCAGTTTTTTCGGAGGGGGCAGTGGTGAGCAGTTCTTC,CASSFFGGGSGEQFF
.,few,TRBV4-1,TRBJ2-1,TGCGCCAGCAGCCAAATCACCGACCAAGCCTACAATGAGCAGTTCTTC,CASSQITDQAYNEQFF
.,once,TRBV7-8,TRBJ1-1,TGTGCCAGCAGCCGTAAGGGTGAGACGGCTTTCTTT,CASSRKGETAFF
.,.,TRBV7-2,TRBJ1-1,TGTGCCAGCAGCTTAGGTAGGGTCCTGAACACTGAAGCTTTCTTT,CASSLGRVLNTEAFF
.,.,TRBV25-1,TRBJ2-3,TGTGCCAGCAGTGAAGCAGGGTGGGGTGATACGCAGTATTTT,CASSEAGWGDTQYF
.,.,TRBV4-3,TRBJ1-1,TGCGCCAGCAGCCAAGATTCCCGCCCCAACACTGAAGCTTTCTTT,CASSQDSRPNTEAFF
.,.,TRBV24-1,TRBJ2-5,TGTGCCACCAGTGATTTTGGCAGGGTTTGTGAGACCCAGTACTTC,CATSDFGRVCETQYF
TRBD2,few,TRBV10-3,TRBJ2-7,TGTGCCATCAGTGATCAATCGGGTAGCGGGAGTGGCTACGAGCAGTACTTC,CAISDQSGSGSGYEQYF
.,.,TRBV7-3,TRBJ2-1,TGTGCCAGCAGCTTATGGAGGGGGAATGAGCAGTTCTTC,CASSLWRGNEQFF
.,.,TRBV29-1,TRBJ2-1,TGCAGCGTTGTCGTCAGGGGACGCACCGATGAGCAGTTCTTC,CSVVVRGRTDEQFF
.,.,TRBV7-3,TRBJ1-4,TGTGCCAGCAGCTTATTGGGGGGAGCTAATGAAAAACTGTTTTTT,CASSLLGGANEKLFF
.,.,TRBV9,TRBJ2-7,TGTGCCAGCAGCGTAGGGGGACTTACTGCCTACGAGCAGTACTTC,CASSVGGLTAYEQYF
TRBD1,few,TRBV7-2,TRBJ2-7,TGTGCCAGCAGCTTAGCCAGGGGGTGGGGTTACGAGCAGTACTTC,CASSLARGWGYEQYF
.,.,TRBV4-2,TRBJ2-7,TGTGCCAGCAGCGACATCCGGGACGTCGCCTACGAGCAGTACTTC,CASSDIRDVAYEQYF
.,.,TRBV14,TRBJ2-1,TGTGCCAGCAGCCAACTCAAGGACGGTAATGAGCAGTTCTTC,CASSQLKDGNEQFF